This T cell receptor beta chain was found in a study of cytomegalovirus exposure and HLA in healthy donors. In the study overall: Early on, a data release was issued that held some 91 million unique TCRs from HLA-typed donors. Overall study findings and caveats: Later analysis associated a missense DCLRE1C variant with TCR beta V- and J-gene trimming. Most of the TCR beta V segments (in an earlier analysis) were productive either about 90% or about 30% of the time.

PCR involved 60 Vbeta and 13 Jbeta primers. Clones were read by immunoSEQ multiplex PCR, and TCRdb kept only the in-frame ones, dropping some. The data contain 180,000 or so clones, about 85% of them singletons. To note about this clone: Its antigen remains unknown.

V dropped 6 bases and J dropped 1 base, with 16 bases sitting between them. Germline V gene data show CDR1 as MNHEY and CDR2 as SVGAGI. CDR3 size: 15 residues. The chain is built from TRBV6-5 and TRBJ2-7; weak D call: TRBD1 (5 bases). The TCR was taken from a girl under 18 in good health and CMV-seropositive. Sequencing used PBMCs. DNA of the CDR3: TGTGCCAGCAGCCCACCGCACAGGAGATCCTACGAGCAGTACTTC. Protein sequence: CASSPPHRRSYEQYF.